The source of this TCR beta chain is a study of T cells after yellow fever vaccination. This clonotype was counted only a few times. The antigen is undetermined. The CDR3 is 16 residues long. V was pared by 0 bases and J by 0 bases, with 10 bases between. Per germline, CDR1 SGHRS and CDR2 YFSETQ. Universal primer sites and UMIs were introduced during 5'RACE template-switching synthesis of TCR cDNA. TCRdb independently ran MiXCR on the 5' RACE reads; one entry per CDR3 protein. Of 450,000 to 650,000 distinct CDR3 sequences in the sample, 21% were seen once. Broader study findings: Abundant clonotypes from the bulk population could contaminate FACS-sorted repertoires. Just a small share of clonotypes turned up in the CD4 compartment as well as the CD8 compartment. Booster samples showed a return of most primary-vaccination clones (almost 97% CD4, 85% to 90% CD8).

The chain employs TRBV5-1 and TRBJ1-3, with a possible D match to TRBD1 (6 bases). This receptor was identified in a man aged 18 to 29 who received the YFV17D yellow fever vaccine. The specimen was PBMCs, collected more than 20 days after the first yellow fever vaccination. CDR3 nucleotide sequence: TGCGCCAGCAGCTTGGAGACAGGCCTCTCTGGAAACACCATATATTTT. It specifies CASSLETGLSGNTIYF.